The 14 T cell receptor beta chains below come from one sample, sequenced in a study of T cells in Graves' hyperthyroidism and ophthalmopathy. The CDR3 regions of TCR beta were amplified from RNA transcripts. The HTBI set primed first-round TCR CDR3 RT-PCR. MiXCR was run by TCRdb on the multiplex PCR reads, yielding one entry per CDR3 protein. The sample shows about 840,000 distinct CDR3 sequences, about 38% of them seen only once. Sample: blood. The receptors shown here come from a man between 18 and 29 years old with Graves' hyperthyroidism.

This clonotype was observed a few times. This chain connects TRBV6-6 to TRBJ1-1; possibly TRBD1 for D (5 bases). Germline CDR1 is MNHNY and CDR2 is SVGAGI (reference sequence). CDR3 length: 13 amino acids. Trimming removed 8 bases from V and 0 bases from J, with 10 bases in between. The CDR3 DNA is TGTGCCAGCCGAGGGGTCCTGAACACTGAAGCTTTCTTT. As protein: CASRGVLNTEAFF.

Many counts were recorded for this clonotype. The rearrangement joins TRBV9 to TRBJ1-1; D perhaps matches TRBD1 (6 bases). Looked up from germline, CDR1 is SGDLS and CDR2 is YYNGEE. Trimming shortened V by 4 bases and J by 7 bases, and 14 bases separated the two germline ends. This CDR3 comprises 13 residues. CDR3 loop: CASSKGGRDEAFF. The CDR3 DNA reads TGTGCCAGCAGCAAAGGGGGACGAGATGAAGCTTTCTTT.

This clonotype appeared a few times. V and J are TRBV12-3 or TRBV12-4 and TRBJ1-1; 9 positions match TRBD1. The CDR3 runs to 15 residues. With V trimmed by 3 bases and J by 3 bases, 5 bases remained unmatched. CDR3 nucleotide sequence: TGTGCCAGCAGTTTTGTTGGGACAGGGTACACTGAAGCTTTCTTT. It yields the protein CASSFVGTGYTEAFF.

The chain uses TRBV7-9 and TRBJ2-7; the D is unclear. V was trimmed by 6 bases and J by 5 bases, leaving 11 bases between them. The V gene's germline CDR1 is SEHNR and CDR2 FQNEAQ (reference sequence). The CDR3 covers 12 residues. The CDR3 coding sequence is TGTGCCAGCAGTTTCCAATTTAACGAGCAGTACTTC. It codes for CASSFQFNEQYF.

Many counts were recorded for this clonotype. CDR3 protein: CASTPINQPQHF. In nucleotides, the CDR3 is TGTGCCAGCACCCCGATCAATCAGCCCCAGCATTTT. This chain joins TRBV12-3 or TRBV12-4 and TRBJ1-5; D uncertain. Trimming removed 7 bases from V and 3 bases from J, with 7 bases in between. CDR3 length: 12 residues.

The chain employs TRBV12-3 or TRBV12-4 and TRBJ1-1; D gene uncertain. V was cut by 7 bases and J by 0 bases, with 12 bases left in between. This CDR3 is built from 14 residues. CDR3 amino acids: CASTNDRMNTEAFF. CDR3 sequence (DNA): TGTGCCAGCACAAATGACCGGATGAACACTGAAGCTTTCTTT.

The V gene is TRBV19, the J gene TRBJ1-4, with a tentative D call TRBD1 (5 bases). Trimming stripped 7 bases from V and 10 bases from J, with 13 bases between. This CDR3 is 12 amino acids long. The germline CDR1 and CDR2 sequences are LNHDA and SQIVND (reference sequence). The CDR3 sequence: CASTRAGGKLFF. The CDR3 bases are TGTGCCAGTACTCGGGCCGGGGGAAAACTGTTTTTT.

V usage is TRBV5-4 and J usage is TRBJ1-6; no firm D call. The CDR3 is 16 residues long. With 2 bases removed from V and 9 bases from J, the gap between germline ends came to 18 bases. Looked up from germline, CDR1 is SGHNT and CDR2 is YYREEE (reference sequence). This CDR3 reads CASSFDQEQNFSPLHF. CDR3 bases: TGTGCCAGCAGCTTTGACCAAGAACAGAACTTTTCACCCCTCCACTTT.

The sample holds many counts of this clonotype. The genes are TRBV20-1 and TRBJ1-2, with 7 bases matching TRBD1. Germline CDR1 reads DFQATT; CDR2 reads SNEGSKA (reference sequence). With 4 bases clipped from V and 5 bases from J, the junction kept 7 bases outside the gene matches. This CDR3 has 13 residues. The CDR3 DNA sequence: TGCAGTGCTACGGACAGGAGGGGGTATGGCTACACCTTC. Residues: CSATDRRGYGYTF.

This chain links TRBV7-6 with TRBJ2-3, with D unclear. V was shortened by 6 bases and J by 4 bases, with 8 bases between the two germline ends. This CDR3 is 12 amino acids long. Germline V gene data show CDR1 as SGHVS and CDR2 as FNYEAQ. This chain's CDR3 is CASSSVSDTQYF. The CDR3 bases are TGTGCCAGCAGTTCGGTTTCAGATACGCAGTATTTT.

This clonotype occurred many times. The chain couples TRBV2 to TRBJ1-6; D uncertain. The length of the CDR3 is 15 residues. CDR1 is SNHLY, CDR2 FYNNEI, per germline. The germline V and J ends were trimmed by 3 bases and 10 bases, with 16 bases remaining between them. The CDR3 DNA is TGTGCCAGCAGTGATCTAAGGCCGCCGCTGTCACCCCTCCACTTT. It specifies CASSDLRPPLSPLHF.

The chain joins TRBV6-5 to TRBJ1-1; a possible D gene is TRBD1 (6 bases). V shed 7 bases and J shed 4 bases, with 19 bases lying between them. CDR3 size: 15 residues. Germline assignment: CDR1 MNHEY and CDR2 SVGAGI. The CDR3 loop reads CASKDTGTWGTEAFF. The CDR3 DNA follows: TGTGCCAGCAAGGATACCGGGACATGGGGCACTGAAGCTTTCTTT.

V gene TRBV5-6 combines with J gene TRBJ1-1; possibly TRBD1 for D (5 bases). Deletions cut 3 bases from V and 1 base from J, with 10 bases between. Germline CDR1 SGHDT, CDR2 YYEEEE. The CDR3 is made up of 14 amino acids. The CDR3 DNA sequence: TGTGCCAGCAGCTCTTCAGGGAGGAACACTGAAGCTTTCTTT. Translated, it gives CASSSSGRNTEAFF.

This clonotype was counted many times. V usage is TRBV7-6 and J usage is TRBJ1-1, with 7 bases lining up with TRBD1. Germline V gene sequence: CDR1 SGHVS, CDR2 FNYEAQ. Trimming cost V 3 bases and J 0 bases; bases outside gene matches: 7. The CDR3 covers 16 residues. This CDR3 reads CASSFGTGVMNTEAFF. CDR3 sequence (DNA): TGTGCCAGCAGCTTTGGTACAGGGGTCATGAACACTGAAGCTTTCTTT.